These 10 T cell receptor beta chains originate from one sample sequenced in a study of blood T cell repertoires in COVID-19. Only in-frame clones appear in the TCRdb table, and some are missing; sequencing was by immunoSEQ multiplex PCR. The sample includes around 13,000 clones, 75% to 85% of them seen just once. Sequencing input: peripheral blood. The receptors here all came from a man in his forties with active or convalescent COVID-19.

The gene calls are TRBV24-1 and TRBJ1-5; D not certain. Germline V gene lookup returns CDR1 KGHDR and CDR2 SFDVKD. V lost 1 base to trimming and J lost 3 bases, with 6 bases between them. The CDR3 consists of 14 residues. CDR3 nucleotides: TGTGCCACCAGTGATTTTAGCAACAATCAGCCCCAGCATTTT. It codes for CATSDFSNNQPQHF.

With respect to this clone: Being one base from a much bigger clone, this may be a read error. This chain joins TRBV7-9 and TRBJ1-5; 7 nucleotides agree with TRBD1. The germline gives CDR1 SEHNR, CDR2 FQNEAQ (reference sequence). CDR3 length: 14 amino acids. CDR3 nucleotides: TGTGTCAGCAGCTCAGGACAGGCTAATCAGCCCCAGCATTTT. Protein product: CVSSSGQANQPQHF. Filled out from reference TRBV7-9 and TRBJ1-5, the complete variable domain reads DTGVSQNPRHKITKRGQNVTFRCDPISEHNRLYWYRQTLGQGPEFLTYFQNEAQLEKSRLLSDRFSAERPKGSFSTLEIQRTEQGDSAMYLCVSSSGQANQPQHFGDGTRLSIL.

This chain links TRBV27 with TRBJ2-1; 10 nucleotides agree with TRBD2. This CDR3 region has 14 residues. J was trimmed by 5 bases and V by 7 bases; bases with no gene match: 5. Germline CDR1 and CDR2: MNHEY and SMNVEV (reference sequence). The CDR3 DNA reads TGTGCCAGCAAAAGAGCGGGAGGGCACAATGAGCAGTTCTTC. Amino acids: CASKRAGGHNEQFF.

The chain is built from TRBV7-3 and TRBJ2-5, with 15 bases matching TRBD2. The CDR3 has 17 amino acids. Per germline, CDR1 SGHTA and CDR2 FQGTGA. V was pared by 5 bases and J by 1 base, with 5 bases of the junction left unmatched. CDR3: CASSPGLAGGVQETQYF. The CDR3, as DNA: TGTGCCAGCAGCCCCGGACTAGCGGGGGGGGTCCAAGAGACCCAGTACTTC.

The genes are TRBV15 and TRBJ2-3; D is unresolved. The V end lost 0 bases, the J end lost 1 base, and 8 bases lay between the germline ends. In germline, CDR1 is LNHNV, CDR2 YYDKDF (reference sequence). The CDR3 covers 15 residues. In nucleotides, the CDR3 is TGTGCCACCAGCAGAGATGACCTAGGCACAGATACGCAGTATTTT. Translating it yields CATSRDDLGTDTQYF.

The chain employs TRBV19 and TRBJ2-1; D perhaps matches TRBD2 (7 bases). The V gene lost 7 bases and the J gene lost 6 bases, with 19 bases spanning the gap. CDR3 length: 15 residues. Germline CDR1 is LNHDA and CDR2 is SQIVND (reference sequence). Here the CDR3 DNA reads TGTGCCAGTAATTCGATAGGGGGGGTAACCAATGAGCAGTTCTTC. Its protein is CASNSIGGVTNEQFF.

The chain has TRBV3-1 (or the pseudogene TRBV3-2) and TRBJ2-7; 7 bases align to TRBD2. The CDR3 sequence is 15 residues long. Germline trimming cut 4 bases from V and 0 bases from J; bases unmatched to any gene: 6. Germline V lookup: CDR1 LGHDT, CDR2 YNNKEL (reference sequence). CDR3 nucleotide sequence: TGTGCCAGCAGCCTTCTAGCGGATCTCTCCTACGAGCAGTACTTC. Translated, it gives CASSLLADLSYEQYF.

This chain's CDR3 is CASSFTGDGYTF. DNA of the CDR3: TGTGCCAGCAGCTTCACAGGTGATGGCTACACCTTC. This chain links TRBV7-9 with TRBJ1-2, with a weak D call TRBD1 (5 bases). With 3 bases removed from V and 6 bases from J, the gap between germline ends came to 8 bases. Germline assignment: CDR1 SEHNR and CDR2 FQNEAQ (reference sequence). The CDR3 is made up of 12 amino acids.

CDR3 sequence reads: CASSLTRGTDTQYF. Written as DNA, the CDR3 is TGCGCCAGCAGCTTAACTAGAGGTACAGATACGCAGTATTTT. This chain connects TRBV5-1 to TRBJ2-3; possible D gene TRBD2, 5 bases. Germline values: CDR1 SGHRS, CDR2 YFSETQ. The length of the CDR3 is 14 residues. Trimming took off 2 bases at V and 3 bases at J, with 10 bases between the two ends.

This chain joins TRBV7-9 and TRBJ2-1; 11 bases map to TRBD2. Germline V gene lookup returns CDR1 SEHNR and CDR2 FQNEAQ (reference sequence). V lost 10 bases, J lost 0 bases, and 14 bases stayed unmatched. This CDR3 has 18 residues. The CDR3 is CANSGTSGSISSYNEQFF. The CDR3 DNA reads as TGTGCCAATTCCGGGACTAGCGGTTCTATCAGCTCCTACAATGAGCAGTTCTTC.